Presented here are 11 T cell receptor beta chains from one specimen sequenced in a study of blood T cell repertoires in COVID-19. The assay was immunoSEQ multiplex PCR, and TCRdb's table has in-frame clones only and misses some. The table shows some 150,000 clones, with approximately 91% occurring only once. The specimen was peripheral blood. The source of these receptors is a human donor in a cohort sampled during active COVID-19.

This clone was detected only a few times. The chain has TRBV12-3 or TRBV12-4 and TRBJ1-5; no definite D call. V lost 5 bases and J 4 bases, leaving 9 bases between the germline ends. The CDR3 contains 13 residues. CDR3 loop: CASSPRQNQPQHF. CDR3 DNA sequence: TGTGCCAGCAGTCCACGCCAGAATCAGCCCCAGCATTTT.

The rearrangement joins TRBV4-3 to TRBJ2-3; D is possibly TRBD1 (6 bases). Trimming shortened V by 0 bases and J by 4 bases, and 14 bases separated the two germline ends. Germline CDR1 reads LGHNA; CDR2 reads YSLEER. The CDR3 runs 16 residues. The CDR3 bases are TGCGCCAGCAGCCAAGATGTCTCCAGGGGCGCAGATACGCAGTATTTT. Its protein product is CASSQDVSRGADTQYF.

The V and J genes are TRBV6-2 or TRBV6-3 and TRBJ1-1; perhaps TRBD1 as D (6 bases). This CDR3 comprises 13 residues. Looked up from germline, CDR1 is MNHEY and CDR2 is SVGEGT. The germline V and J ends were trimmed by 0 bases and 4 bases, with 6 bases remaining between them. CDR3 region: CASSYSTGTEAFF. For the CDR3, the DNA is TGTGCCAGCAGTTACTCGACAGGCACTGAAGCTTTCTTT.

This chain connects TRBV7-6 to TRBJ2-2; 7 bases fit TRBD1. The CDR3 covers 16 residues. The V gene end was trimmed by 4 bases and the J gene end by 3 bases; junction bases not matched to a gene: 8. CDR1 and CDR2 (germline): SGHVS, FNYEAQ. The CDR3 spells CASSSKGALDTGELFF. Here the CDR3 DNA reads TGTGCCAGCAGCTCCAAGGGGGCGCTGGACACCGGGGAGCTGTTTTTT.

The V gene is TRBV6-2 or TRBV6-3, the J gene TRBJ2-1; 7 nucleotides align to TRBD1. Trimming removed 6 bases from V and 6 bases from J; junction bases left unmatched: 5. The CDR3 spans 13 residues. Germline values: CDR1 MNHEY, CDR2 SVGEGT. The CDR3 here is CASSTYRGNEQFF. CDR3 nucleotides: TGTGCCAGCAGCACCTACAGGGGCAATGAGCAGTTCTTC.

The CDR3 region has the DNA TGTGCCAGCAGCCAAGATCCCCGAGGGGGCCACTACGAGCAGTACTTC. Amino acid sequence: CASSQDPRGGHYEQYF. The rearrangement links TRBV4-2 to TRBJ2-7, with 7 bases lining up with TRBD1. The CDR3 is 16 amino acids. Germline V gene lookup returns CDR1 LGHNA and CDR2 YNFKEQ. With V trimmed by 0 bases and J by 3 bases, 8 bases remained unmatched.

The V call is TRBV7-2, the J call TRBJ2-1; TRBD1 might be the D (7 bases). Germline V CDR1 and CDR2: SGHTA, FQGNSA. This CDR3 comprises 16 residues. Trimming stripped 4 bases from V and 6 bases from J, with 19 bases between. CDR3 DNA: TGTGCCAGCAGCTCCTTCGGGCAGGGGGGTGGCAATGAGCAGTTCTTC. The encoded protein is CASSSFGQGGGNEQFF.

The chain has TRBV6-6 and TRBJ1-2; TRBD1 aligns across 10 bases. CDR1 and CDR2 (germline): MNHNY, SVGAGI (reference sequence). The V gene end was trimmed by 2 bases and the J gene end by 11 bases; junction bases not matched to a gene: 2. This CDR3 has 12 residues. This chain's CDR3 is CASSYPDRGYTF. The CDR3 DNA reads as TGTGCCAGCAGTTACCCGGACAGGGGGTACACCTTC.

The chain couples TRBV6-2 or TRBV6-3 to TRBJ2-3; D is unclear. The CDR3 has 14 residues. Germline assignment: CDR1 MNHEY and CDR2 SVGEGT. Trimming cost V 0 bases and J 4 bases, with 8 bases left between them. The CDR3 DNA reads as TGTGCCAGCAGTTACTCACGAGGATCAGATACGCAGTATTTT. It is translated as CASSYSRGSDTQYF.

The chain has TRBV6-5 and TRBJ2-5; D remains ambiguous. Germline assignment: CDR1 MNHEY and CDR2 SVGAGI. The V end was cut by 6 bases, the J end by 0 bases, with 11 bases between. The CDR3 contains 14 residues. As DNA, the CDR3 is TGTGCCAGCAGATTACAGCAGTACCAAGAGACCCAGTACTTC. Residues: CASRLQQYQETQYF.

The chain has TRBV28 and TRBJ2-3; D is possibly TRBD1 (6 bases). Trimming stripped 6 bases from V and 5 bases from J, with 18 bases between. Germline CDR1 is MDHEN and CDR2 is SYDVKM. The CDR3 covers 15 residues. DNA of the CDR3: TGTGCCAGCAGCCCCACCGGGACACCCTTAGATACGCAGTATTTT. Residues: CASSPTGTPLDTQYF.